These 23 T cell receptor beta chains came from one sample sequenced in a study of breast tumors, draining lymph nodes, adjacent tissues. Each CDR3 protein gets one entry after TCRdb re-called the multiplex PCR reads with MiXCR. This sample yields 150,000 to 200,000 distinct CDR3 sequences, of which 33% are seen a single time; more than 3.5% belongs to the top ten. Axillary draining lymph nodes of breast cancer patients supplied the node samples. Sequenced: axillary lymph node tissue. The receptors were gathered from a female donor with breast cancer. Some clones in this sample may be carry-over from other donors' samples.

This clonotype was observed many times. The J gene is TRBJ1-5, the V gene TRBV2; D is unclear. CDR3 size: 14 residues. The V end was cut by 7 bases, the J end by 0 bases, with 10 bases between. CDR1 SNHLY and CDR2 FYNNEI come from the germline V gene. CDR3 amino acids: CASTERRSNQPQHF. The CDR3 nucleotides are TGTGCCAGCACGGAGCGGCGTAGCAATCAGCCCCAGCATTTT.

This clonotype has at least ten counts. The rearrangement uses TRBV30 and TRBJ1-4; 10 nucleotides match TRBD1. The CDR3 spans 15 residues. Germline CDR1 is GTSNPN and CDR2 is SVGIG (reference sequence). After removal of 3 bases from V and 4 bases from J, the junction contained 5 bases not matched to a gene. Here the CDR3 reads CAWSRRTGGNEKLFF. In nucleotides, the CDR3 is TGTGCCTGGAGCCGGAGGACAGGGGGTAATGAAAAACTGTTTTTT.

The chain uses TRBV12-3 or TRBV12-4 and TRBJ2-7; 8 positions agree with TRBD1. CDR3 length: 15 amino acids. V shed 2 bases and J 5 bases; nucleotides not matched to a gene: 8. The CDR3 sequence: CASSLSDRGGDEQYF. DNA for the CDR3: TGTGCCAGCAGTTTATCTGACAGGGGTGGCGACGAGCAGTACTTC.

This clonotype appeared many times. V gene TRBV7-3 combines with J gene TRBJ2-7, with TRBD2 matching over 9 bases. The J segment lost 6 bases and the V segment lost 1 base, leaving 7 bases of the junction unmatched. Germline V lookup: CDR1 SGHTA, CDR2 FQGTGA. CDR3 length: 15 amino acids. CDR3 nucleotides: TGTGCCAGCAGCTTAAAGGGCGGGAGGGCGGCCGAGCAGTACTTC. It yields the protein CASSLKGGRAAEQYF.

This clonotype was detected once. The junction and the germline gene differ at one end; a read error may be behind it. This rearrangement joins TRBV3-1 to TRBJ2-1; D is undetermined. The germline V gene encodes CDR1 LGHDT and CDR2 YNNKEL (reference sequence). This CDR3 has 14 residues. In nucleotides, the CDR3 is TGTGCCAGCAGCGAAGACGCGCGTTTGTCTGAGCAGTTCTTC. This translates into CASSEDARLSEQFF.

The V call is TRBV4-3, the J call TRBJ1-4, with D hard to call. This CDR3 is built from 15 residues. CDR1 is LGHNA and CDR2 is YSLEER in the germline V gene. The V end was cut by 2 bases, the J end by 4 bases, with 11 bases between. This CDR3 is CASSQFEGNNEKLFF. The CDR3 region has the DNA TGCGCCAGCAGCCAATTTGAAGGGAATAATGAAAAACTGTTTTTT.

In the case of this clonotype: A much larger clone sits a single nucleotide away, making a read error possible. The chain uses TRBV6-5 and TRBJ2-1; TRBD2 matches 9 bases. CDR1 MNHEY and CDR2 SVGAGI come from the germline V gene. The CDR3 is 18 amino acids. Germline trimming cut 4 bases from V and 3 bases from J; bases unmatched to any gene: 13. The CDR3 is CASSCSRIAGVDYNEQFF. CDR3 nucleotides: TGTGCCAGCAGTTGCTCGAGGATAGCGGGAGTGGACTACAATGAGCAGTTCTTC.

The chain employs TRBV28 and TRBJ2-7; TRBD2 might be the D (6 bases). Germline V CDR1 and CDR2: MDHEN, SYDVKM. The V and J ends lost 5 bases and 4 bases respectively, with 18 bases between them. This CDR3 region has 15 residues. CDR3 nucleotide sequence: TGTGCCAGCAGTCCCCATGCGGGGACCGGGTACGAGCAGTACTTC. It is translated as CASSPHAGTGYEQYF.

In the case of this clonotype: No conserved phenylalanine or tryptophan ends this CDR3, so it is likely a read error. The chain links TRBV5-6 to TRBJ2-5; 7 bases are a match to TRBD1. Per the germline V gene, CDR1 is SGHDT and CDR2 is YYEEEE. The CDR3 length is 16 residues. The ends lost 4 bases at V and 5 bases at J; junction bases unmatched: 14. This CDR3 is CASSPKGSGGPETQYS. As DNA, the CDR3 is TGTGCCAGCAGCCCGAAGGGCTCAGGGGGTCCTGAGACCCAGTACTCC.

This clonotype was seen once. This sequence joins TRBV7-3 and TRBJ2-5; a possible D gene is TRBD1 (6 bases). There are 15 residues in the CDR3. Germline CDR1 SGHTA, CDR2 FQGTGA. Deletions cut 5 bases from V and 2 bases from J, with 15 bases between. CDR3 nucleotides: TGTGCCAGCAGCCAAACAGGGAGTCGTCAAGAGACCCAGTACTTC. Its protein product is CASSQTGSRQETQYF.

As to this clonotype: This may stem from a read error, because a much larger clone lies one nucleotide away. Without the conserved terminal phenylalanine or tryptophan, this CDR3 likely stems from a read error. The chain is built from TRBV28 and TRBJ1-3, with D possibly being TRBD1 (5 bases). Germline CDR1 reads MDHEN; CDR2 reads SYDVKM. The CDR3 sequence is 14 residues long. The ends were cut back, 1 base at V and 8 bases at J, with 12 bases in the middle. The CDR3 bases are TGTGCCAGCAGTTTATTGCAGGGCCGCGACACCATATATTCT. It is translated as CASSLLQGRDTIYS.

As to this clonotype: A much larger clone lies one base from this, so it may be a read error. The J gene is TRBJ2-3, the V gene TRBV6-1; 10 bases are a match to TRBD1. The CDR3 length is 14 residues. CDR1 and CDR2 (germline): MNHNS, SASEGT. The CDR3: CASSGQGGADAQYF. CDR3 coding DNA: TGTGCCAGCAGCGGACAGGGGGGAGCAGATGCGCAGTATTTT.

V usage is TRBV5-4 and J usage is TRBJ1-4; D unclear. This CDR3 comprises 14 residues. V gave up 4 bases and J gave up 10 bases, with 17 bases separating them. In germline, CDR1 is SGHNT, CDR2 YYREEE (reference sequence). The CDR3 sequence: CASSLPSGRGKLFF. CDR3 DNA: TGTGCCAGCAGCCTACCAAGCGGGAGAGGAAAACTGTTTTTT.

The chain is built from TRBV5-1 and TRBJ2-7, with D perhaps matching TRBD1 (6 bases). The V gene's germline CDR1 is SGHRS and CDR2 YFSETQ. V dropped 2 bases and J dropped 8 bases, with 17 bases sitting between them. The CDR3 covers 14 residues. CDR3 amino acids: CASSLGTQSSKQYF. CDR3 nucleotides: TGCGCCAGCAGCTTAGGGACACAGTCCTCAAAGCAGTACTTC.

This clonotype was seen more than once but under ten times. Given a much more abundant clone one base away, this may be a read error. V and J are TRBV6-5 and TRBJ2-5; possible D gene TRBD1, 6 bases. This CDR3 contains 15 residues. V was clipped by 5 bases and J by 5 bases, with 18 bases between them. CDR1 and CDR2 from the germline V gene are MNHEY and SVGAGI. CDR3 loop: CASSALPGTTETQYF. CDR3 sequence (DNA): TGTGCCAGCAGTGCCCTCCCCGGGACAACGGAGACCCAGTACTTC.

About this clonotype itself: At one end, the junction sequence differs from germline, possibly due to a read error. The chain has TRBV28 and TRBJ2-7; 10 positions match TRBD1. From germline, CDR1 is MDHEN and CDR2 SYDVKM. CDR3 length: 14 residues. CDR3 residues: CASSPGQGSHERYF. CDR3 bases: TGTGCCAGCAGTCCGGGACAGGGGTCCCACGAGCGGTACTTC.

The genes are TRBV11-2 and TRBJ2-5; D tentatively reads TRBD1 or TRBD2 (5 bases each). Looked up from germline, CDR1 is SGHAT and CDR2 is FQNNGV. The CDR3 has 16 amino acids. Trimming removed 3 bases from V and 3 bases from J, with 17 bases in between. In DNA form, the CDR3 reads TGTGCCAGCAGCTTGGCGAGGGGCACTCCGAAAGAGACCCAGTACTTC. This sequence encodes CASSLARGTPKETQYF.

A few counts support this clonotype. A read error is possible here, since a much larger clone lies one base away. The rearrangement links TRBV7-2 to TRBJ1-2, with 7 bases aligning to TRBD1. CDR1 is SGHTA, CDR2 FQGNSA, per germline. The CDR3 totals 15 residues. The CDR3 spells CASSPGTESNYGYPF. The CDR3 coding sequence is TGTGCCAGCAGCCCTGGGACAGAGTCTAACTATGGCTACCCCTTC.

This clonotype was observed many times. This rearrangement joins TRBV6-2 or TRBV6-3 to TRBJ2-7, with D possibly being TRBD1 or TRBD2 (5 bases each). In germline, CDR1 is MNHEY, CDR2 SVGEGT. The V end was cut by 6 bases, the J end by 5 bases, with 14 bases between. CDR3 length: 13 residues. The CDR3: CASRRDLVDEQYF. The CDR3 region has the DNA TGTGCCAGCAGAAGGGACCTGGTGGACGAGCAGTACTTC.

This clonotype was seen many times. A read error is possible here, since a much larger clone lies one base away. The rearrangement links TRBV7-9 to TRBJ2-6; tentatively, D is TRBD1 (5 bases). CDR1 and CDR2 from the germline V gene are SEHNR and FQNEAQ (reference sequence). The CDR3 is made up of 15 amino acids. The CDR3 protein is CASSLSRSGANVLPF. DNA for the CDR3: TGTGCCAGCAGCTTAAGCAGGTCTGGGGCCAACGTCCTGCCTTTC.

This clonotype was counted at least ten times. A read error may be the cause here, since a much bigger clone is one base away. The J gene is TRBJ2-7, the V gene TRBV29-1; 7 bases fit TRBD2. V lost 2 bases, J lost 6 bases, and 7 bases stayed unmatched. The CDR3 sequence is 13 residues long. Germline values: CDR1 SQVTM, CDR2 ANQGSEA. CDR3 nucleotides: TGCAGCGTTGAAAGCGGGGTAGCTCGCGAGCAGTACTTC. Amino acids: CSVESGVAREQYF.

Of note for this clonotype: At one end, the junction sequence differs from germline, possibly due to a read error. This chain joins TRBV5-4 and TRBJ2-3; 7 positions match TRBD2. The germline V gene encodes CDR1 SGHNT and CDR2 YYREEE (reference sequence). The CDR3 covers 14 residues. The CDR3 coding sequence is TGTGCCAGCAGCTTAGGGTCAGGACTAGTGTTACGGTGTTTT. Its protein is CASSLGSGLVLRCF.

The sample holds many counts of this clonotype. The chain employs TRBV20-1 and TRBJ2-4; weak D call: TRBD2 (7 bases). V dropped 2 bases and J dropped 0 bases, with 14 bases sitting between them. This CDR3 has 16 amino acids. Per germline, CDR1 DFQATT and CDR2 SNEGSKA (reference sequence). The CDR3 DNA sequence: TGCAGTGCTAGAAAGGGGGAGGGGGGAGCCAAAAACATTCAGTACTTC. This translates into CSARKGEGGAKNIQYF.